A selection of T cell receptor beta chains follows, all from one sample in a study of blood T cell repertoires in COVID-19. Clones were sequenced by immunoSEQ multiplex PCR, and TCRdb holds only the in-frame ones, with some missing. The sample comprises around 140,000 clones, 80% to 90% of which are singletons, and 8.6% rests with the top ten. Sequences were obtained from peripheral blood. The receptors were gathered from a woman aged 50 to 65 with active or convalescent COVID-19. Both conserved end residues are part of each CDR3. D genes are given only for firm matches. A row's size may be missing; if present it is once, few, many or a size class.

>TRBJ1-5|TRBD1|TRBV28|-
TGTGCCAGCAGTTCTACAGGGGGGGGTCAGCCCCAGCATTTT
CASSSTGGGQPQHF
>TRBJ1-2|TRBD1|TRBV10-3|-
TGTGCCATCCGGGAGAATAACAGGGGGCAGGGCTATGGCTACACCTTC
CAIRENNRGQGYGYTF
>TRBJ2-1|TRBD2|TRBV5-5|-
TGTGCCAGCAGCCCGAGAACTAGCGGGGGGTCCAATGAGCAGTTCTTC
CASSPRTSGGSNEQFF
>TRBJ2-3|TRBD2|TRBV9|-
TGTGCCAGCAGCGTGTCATTCGGGGGGGCCCACACAGATACGCAGTATTTT
CASSVSFGGAHTDTQYF
>TRBJ1-3|-|TRBV4-1|-
TGCGCCAGCAGCCATCCCAAGGGGGGGAGCTCTGGAAACACCATATATTTT
CASSHPKGGSSGNTIYF
>TRBJ2-7|TRBD2|TRBV5-1|few
TGCGCCAGCAGGGTTAGCGGGGGGCCCTACGAGCAGTACTTC
CASRVSGGPYEQYF
>TRBJ1-1|TRBD1|TRBV7-2|once
TGTGCCAGCAGCCCGACAGGGGCCAGTCACGCTGAAGCTTTCTTT
CASSPTGASHAEAFF
>TRBJ2-2|-|TRBV7-2|-
TGTGCCAGCAGCGTAGTAACAGGGTATACCGGGGAGCTGTTTTTT
CASSVVTGYTGELFF
>TRBJ2-1|TRBD2|TRBV10-3|-
TGTGCCATCAGTGGTGTAGCGGGAGTTGACAATGAGCAGTTCTTC
CAISGVAGVDNEQFF
>TRBJ2-5|-|TRBV3-1/TRBV3-2|few
TGTGCCAGCAGCCAAGAAAGGGGGGGTCGAGAGACCCAGTACTTC
CASSQERGGRETQYF
>TRBJ1-5|TRBD1|TRBV30|-
TGTGCCTGGAGTCCACAGGGGCGGACAAGCAATCAGCCCCAGCATTTT
CAWSPQGRTSNQPQHF
>TRBJ2-1|TRBD1|TRBV9|-
TGTGCCAGCAGCGCTGGACAGGGCTCCTACAATGAGCAGTTCTTC
CASSAGQGSYNEQFF
>TRBJ2-3|TRBD2|TRBV7-3|-
TGTGCCAGCAGCTTAGGGGGACTAGTATTAGATACGCAGTATTTT
CASSLGGLVLDTQYF
>TRBJ2-7|TRBD2|TRBV7-2|-
TGTGCCAGCAGCCCGCCGGGACTAGCGGCGGGGAAAGAACAGTACTTC
CASSPPGLAAGKEQYF
>TRBJ1-2|-|TRBV28|once
TGTGCCAGCACCTCGTCAGGAACTCCTAACTATGGCTACACCTTC
CASTSSGTPNYGYTF
>TRBJ1-2|-|TRBV7-9|-
TGTGCCAGCAGCTTAGAGGGGGGGAAATCTGGTTATGGCTACACCTTC
CASSLEGGKSGYGYTF
>TRBJ2-5|TRBD1|TRBV7-7|-
TGTGCTAGCAGCTCCTCTCCGACAGGGAAAGAGACCCAGTACTTC
CASSSSPTGKETQYF
>TRBJ1-1|-|TRBV5-1|-
TGCGCCAGCAGCTTGGTACCAGGGCCCGACACTGAAGCTTTCTTT
CASSLVPGPDTEAFF
>TRBJ2-1|-|TRBV25-1|-
TGTGCCAGCAGTGAACAGTCCTACAATGAGCAGTTCTTC
CASSEQSYNEQFF
>TRBJ2-6|-|TRBV6-5|-
TGTGCCAGCAGTTACCAGGGGGCCAACGTCCTGACTTTC
CASSYQGANVLTF
>TRBJ2-2|-|TRBV5-5|-
TGTGCCAGCAGCCCTCACACCGGGGAGCTGTTTTTT
CASSPHTGELFF
>TRBJ1-1|TRBD1|TRBV18|-
TGTGCCAGCTCACGACCGGGACAGGGGGCTTGGAACACTGAAGCTTTCTTT
CASSRPGQGAWNTEAFF
>TRBJ2-3|-|TRBV7-3|-
TGTGCCAGCAGTTCCGGGACTAGCACAGATACGCAGTATTTT
CASSSGTSTDTQYF
>TRBJ1-4|-|TRBV27|-
TGTGCCAGCAGTTTACGTAGGGGTAATGAAAAACTGTTTTTT
CASSLRRGNEKLFF
>TRBJ2-1|TRBD2|TRBV3-1/TRBV3-2|once
TGTGCCAGCAGCCAAGAAAGAACTAGCGGTTACAATGAGCAGTTCTTC
CASSQERTSGYNEQFF
>TRBJ1-1|-|TRBV6-5|-
TGTGCCAGCAGTTGGGGCGGGATGAACACTGAAGCTTTCTTT
CASSWGGMNTEAFF
>TRBJ2-1|TRBD2|TRBV7-3|once
TGTGCCAGCAGCCAGGAGGCTAGCGGGAGGAATGAGCAGTTCTTC
CASSQEASGRNEQFF
>TRBJ1-2|TRBD1|TRBV5-1|-
TGCGCCAGCAGCTTGGTGGGACAGGGGGTCGTTGGCTACACCTTC
CASSLVGQGVVGYTF
>TRBJ2-3|-|TRBV30|-
TGTGCCTGCAACCGTGGACTCGGCACAGATACGCAGTATTTT
CACNRGLGTDTQYF
>TRBJ1-1|-|TRBV28|-
TGTGCCAGCAGTTATCCAGGACAGAAGAACACTGAAGCTTTCTTT
CASSYPGQKNTEAFF
>TRBJ1-1|-|TRBV30|once
TGTGCCTGGAGCTCCCCCGGGACGGGAGCTCGTTTTGGCACTGAAGCTTTCTTT
CAWSSPGTGARFGTEAFF
>TRBJ1-4|TRBD1|TRBV24-1|-
TGTGCCACCAGCCAACAAGGGACAGAACTGTTTTTT
CATSQQGTELFF
>TRBJ2-7|-|TRBV5-1|-
TGCGCCAGCAGCGCCGGACAGAAATTCTACGAGCAGTACTTC
CASSAGQKFYEQYF
>TRBJ1-4|TRBD1|TRBV10-3|-
TGTGCCATCAGTGTGGGAACAGGGGGCGCCCTCGTGGAAAAACTGTTTTTT
CAISVGTGGALVEKLFF
>TRBJ1-1|TRBD1|TRBV6-2/TRBV6-3|-
TGTGCCAGCAGTGACCATGATCGAGGGGGCGAGGACACTGAAGCTTTCTTT
CASSDHDRGGEDTEAFF
>TRBJ1-1|TRBD1|TRBV27|-
TGTGCCAGCAGCTCTTACAGGGGACTCATGAACACTGAAGCTTTCTTT
CASSSYRGLMNTEAFF
>TRBJ2-7|-|TRBV19|-
TGTGCCAGTAGTCTACGGCGGAACAGGGTCCAGGAGCAGTACTTC
CASSLRRNRVQEQYF
>TRBJ2-7|-|TRBV4-3|-
TGCGCCAGCAGCCAAGATACCGGACTACCTTACGAGCAGTACTTC
CASSQDTGLPYEQYF
>TRBJ1-2|-|TRBV7-3|-
TGTGCCAGCAGCGAGGACAGAACGAGCGGCTACACCTTC
CASSEDRTSGYTF
>TRBJ2-7|-|TRBV5-5|few
TGTGCCAGCACCGCAACTTTATACGAGCAGTACTTC
CASTATLYEQYF
>TRBJ2-1|-|TRBV2|once
TGTGCCAGCTCGAAATTTAGGGGGGGCTCCTACAATGAGCAGTTCTTC
CASSKFRGGSYNEQFF
>TRBJ2-5|TRBD2|TRBV5-4|once
TGTGCCAGCAGCTTTAAGCGGGATGGGCAAGAGACCCAGTACTTC
CASSFKRDGQETQYF
>TRBJ1-2|-|TRBV19|-
TGTGCCAGTAGTACCACAGGGACGTTGAACTATGGCTACACCTTC
CASSTTGTLNYGYTF
>TRBJ2-1|TRBD1|TRBV9|-
TGTGCCAGCAGCGTCACAACGGACAGGTACAATGAGCAGTTCTTC
CASSVTTDRYNEQFF
>TRBJ1-4|-|TRBV10-3|-
TGTGCCATCTCGCAGGGTGAAAAACTGTTTTTT
CAISQGEKLFF
>TRBJ1-5|-|TRBV18|few
TGTGCCAGCTCACCAAAGTCCGGACAGTATAGCAATCAGCCCCAGCATTTT
CASSPKSGQYSNQPQHF
>TRBJ2-1|-|TRBV29-1|few
TGCAGCGTTGATACCAGGGGCTCCTACAATGAGCAGTTCTTC
CSVDTRGSYNEQFF
>TRBJ1-5|-|TRBV27|-
TGTGCCAGCAGTTTCCCCGTCAGCAATCAGCCCCAGCATTTT
CASSFPVSNQPQHF
>TRBJ1-1|-|TRBV7-3|-
TGTGCCAGCAGCCACCAGGTAAACACTGAAGCTTTCTTT
CASSHQVNTEAFF
>TRBJ2-3|-|TRBV29-1|-
TGCAGCGTTGAAGGGGAATATAACAAGGGGGATACGCAGTATTTT
CSVEGEYNKGDTQYF
>TRBJ1-5|-|TRBV19|-
TGTGCCAGTAGTATAGGGCGACAGGCGTATAGCAATCAGCCCCAGCATTTT
CASSIGRQAYSNQPQHF
>TRBJ1-2|TRBD1|TRBV6-5|-
TGTGCCAGCAGTCGAGGGGACAGGGGCGGTGGCTACACCTTC
CASSRGDRGGGYTF
>TRBJ1-1|-|TRBV4-2|-
TGTGCCAGCAGCCAAGTAGGGGCAGGGAACACTGAAGCTTTCTTT
CASSQVGAGNTEAFF
>TRBJ1-5|TRBD1|TRBV19|-
TGTGCCAGTAGTATTTCGGGGACAGGGGGCAATCAGCCCCAGCATTTT
CASSISGTGGNQPQHF
>TRBJ1-5|TRBD1|TRBV28|-
TGTGCCAGCAGTAGCACCCAGGGGGCACCCAATCAGCCCCAGCATTTT
CASSSTQGAPNQPQHF
>TRBJ2-5|TRBD1|TRBV11-1|-
TGTGCCAGCAGCTTAGGACGGACAGGGACTGCAGAGACCCAGTACTTC
CASSLGRTGTAETQYF
>TRBJ1-5|TRBD1|TRBV7-2|-
TGTGCCAGCAGCTTAGCACAGGGGAGACAGCCCCAGCATTTT
CASSLAQGRQPQHF
>TRBJ1-3|-|TRBV28|-
TGTGCCAGCAGTTTAGGATCCGTCGGGGACACCATATATTTT
CASSLGSVGDTIYF
>TRBJ1-1|-|TRBV6-5|-
TGTGCCAGCAGTTATACGACAGACACTGAAGCTTTCTTT
CASSYTTDTEAFF